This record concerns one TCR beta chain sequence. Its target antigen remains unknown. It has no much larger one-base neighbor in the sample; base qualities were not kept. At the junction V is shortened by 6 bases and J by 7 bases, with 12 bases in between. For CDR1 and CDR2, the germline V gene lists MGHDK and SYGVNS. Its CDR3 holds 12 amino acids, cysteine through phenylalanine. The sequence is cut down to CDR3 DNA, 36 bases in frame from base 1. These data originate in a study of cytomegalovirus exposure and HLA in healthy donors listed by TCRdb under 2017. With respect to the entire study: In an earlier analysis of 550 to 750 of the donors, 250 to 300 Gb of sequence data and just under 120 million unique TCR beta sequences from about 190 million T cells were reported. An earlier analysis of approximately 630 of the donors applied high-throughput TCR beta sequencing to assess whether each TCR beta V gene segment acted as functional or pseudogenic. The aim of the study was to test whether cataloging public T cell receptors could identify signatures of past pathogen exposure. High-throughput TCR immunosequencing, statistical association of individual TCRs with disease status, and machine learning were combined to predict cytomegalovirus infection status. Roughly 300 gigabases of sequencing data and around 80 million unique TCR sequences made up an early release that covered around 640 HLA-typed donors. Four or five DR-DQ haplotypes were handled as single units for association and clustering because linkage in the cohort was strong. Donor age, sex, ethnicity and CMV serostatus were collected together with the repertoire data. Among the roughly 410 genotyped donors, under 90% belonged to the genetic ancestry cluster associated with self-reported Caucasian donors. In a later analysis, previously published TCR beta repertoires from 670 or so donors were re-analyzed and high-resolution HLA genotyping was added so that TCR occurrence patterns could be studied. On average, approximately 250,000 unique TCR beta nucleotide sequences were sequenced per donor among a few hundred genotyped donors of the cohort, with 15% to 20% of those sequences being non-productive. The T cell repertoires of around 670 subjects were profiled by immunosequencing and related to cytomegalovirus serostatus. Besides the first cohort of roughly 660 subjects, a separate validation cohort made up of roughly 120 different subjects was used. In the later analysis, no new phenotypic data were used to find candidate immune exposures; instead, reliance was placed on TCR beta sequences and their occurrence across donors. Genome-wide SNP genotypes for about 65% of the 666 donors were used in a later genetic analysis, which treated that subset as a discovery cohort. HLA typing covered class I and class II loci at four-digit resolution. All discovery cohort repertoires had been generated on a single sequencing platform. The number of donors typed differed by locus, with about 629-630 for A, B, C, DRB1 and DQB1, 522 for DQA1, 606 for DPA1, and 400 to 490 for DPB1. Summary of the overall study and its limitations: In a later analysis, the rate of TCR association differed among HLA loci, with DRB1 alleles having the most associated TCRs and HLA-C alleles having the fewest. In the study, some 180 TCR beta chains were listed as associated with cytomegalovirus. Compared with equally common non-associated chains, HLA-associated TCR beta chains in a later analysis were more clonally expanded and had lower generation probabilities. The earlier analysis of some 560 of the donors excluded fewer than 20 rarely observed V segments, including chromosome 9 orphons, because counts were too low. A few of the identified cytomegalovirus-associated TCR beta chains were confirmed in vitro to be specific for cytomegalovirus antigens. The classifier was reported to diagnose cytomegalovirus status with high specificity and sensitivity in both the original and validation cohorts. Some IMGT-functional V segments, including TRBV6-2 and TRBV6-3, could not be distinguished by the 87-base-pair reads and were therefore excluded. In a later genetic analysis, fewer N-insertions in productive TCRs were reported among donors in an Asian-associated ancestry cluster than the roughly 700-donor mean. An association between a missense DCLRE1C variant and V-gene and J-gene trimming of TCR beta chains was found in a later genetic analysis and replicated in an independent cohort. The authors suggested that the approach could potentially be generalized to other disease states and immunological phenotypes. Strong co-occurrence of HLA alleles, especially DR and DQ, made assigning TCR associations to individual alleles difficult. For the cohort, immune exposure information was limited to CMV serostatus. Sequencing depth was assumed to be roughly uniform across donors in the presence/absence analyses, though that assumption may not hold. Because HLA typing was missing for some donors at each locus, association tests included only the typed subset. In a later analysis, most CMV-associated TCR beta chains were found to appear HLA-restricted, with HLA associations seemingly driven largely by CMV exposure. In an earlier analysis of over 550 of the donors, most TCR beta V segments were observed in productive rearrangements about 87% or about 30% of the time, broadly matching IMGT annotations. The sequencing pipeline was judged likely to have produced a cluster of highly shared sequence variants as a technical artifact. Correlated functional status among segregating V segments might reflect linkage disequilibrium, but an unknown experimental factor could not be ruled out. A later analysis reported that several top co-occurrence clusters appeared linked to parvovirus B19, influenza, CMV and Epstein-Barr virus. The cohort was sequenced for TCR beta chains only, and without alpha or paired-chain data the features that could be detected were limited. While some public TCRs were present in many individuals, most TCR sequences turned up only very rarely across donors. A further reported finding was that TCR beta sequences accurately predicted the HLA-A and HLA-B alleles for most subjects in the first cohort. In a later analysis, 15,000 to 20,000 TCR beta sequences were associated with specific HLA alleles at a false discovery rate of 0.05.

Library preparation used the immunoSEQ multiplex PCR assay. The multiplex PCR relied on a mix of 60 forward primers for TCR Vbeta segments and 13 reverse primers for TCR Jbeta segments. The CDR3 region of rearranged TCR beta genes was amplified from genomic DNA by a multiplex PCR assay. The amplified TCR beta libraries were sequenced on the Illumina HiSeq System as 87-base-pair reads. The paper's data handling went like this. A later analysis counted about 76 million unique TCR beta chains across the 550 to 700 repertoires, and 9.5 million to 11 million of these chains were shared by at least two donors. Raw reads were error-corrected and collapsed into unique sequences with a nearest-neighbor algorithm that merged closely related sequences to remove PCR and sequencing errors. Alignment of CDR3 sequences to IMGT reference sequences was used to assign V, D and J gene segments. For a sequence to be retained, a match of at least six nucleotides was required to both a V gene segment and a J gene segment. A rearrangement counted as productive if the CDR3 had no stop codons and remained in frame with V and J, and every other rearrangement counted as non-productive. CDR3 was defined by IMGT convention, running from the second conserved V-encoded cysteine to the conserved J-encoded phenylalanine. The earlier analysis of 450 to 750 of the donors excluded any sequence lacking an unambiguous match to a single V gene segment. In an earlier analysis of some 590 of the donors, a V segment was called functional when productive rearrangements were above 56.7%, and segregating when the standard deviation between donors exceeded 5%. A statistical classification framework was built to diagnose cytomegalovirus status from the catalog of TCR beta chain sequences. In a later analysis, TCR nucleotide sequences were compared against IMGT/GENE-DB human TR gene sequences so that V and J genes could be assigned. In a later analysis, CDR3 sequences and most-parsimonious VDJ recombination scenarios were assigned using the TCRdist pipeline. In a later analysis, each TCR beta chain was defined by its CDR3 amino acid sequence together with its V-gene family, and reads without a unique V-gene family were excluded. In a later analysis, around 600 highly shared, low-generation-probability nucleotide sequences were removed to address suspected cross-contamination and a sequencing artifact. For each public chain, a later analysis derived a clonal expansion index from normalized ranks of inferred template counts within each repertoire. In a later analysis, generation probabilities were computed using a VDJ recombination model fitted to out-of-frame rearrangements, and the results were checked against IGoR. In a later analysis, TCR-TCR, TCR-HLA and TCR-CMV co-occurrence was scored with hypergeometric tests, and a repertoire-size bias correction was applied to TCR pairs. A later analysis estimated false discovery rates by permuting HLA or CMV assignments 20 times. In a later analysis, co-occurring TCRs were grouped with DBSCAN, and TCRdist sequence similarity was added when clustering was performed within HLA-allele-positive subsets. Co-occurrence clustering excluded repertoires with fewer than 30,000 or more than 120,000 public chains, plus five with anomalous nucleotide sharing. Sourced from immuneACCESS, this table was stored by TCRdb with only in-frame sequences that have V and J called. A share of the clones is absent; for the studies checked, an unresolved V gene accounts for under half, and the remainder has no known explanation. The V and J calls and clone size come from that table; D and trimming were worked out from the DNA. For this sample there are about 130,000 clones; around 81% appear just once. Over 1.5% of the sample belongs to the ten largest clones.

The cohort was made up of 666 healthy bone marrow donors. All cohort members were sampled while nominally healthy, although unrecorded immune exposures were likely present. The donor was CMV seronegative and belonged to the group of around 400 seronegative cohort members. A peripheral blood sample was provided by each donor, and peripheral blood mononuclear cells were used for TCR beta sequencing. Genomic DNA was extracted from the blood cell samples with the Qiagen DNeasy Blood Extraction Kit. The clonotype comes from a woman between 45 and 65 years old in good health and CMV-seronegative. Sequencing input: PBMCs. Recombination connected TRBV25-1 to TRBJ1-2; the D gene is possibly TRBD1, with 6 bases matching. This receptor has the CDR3 CASRGTGCGYTF. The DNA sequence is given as TGTGCCAGCAGGGGAACAGGGTGTGGCTACACCTTC.